A selection of T cell receptor beta chains follows, all from one sample in a study of beta chain features in type 1 diabetes. This table comes from immunoSEQ multiplex PCR, and its TCRdb copy is limited to in-frame clones, with some not included. The repertoire includes 150,000 to 160,000 clones, 11% of them detected once, and around 2% sits in the top ten. The sample consisted of central memory CD4+ T cells from blood. The receptors derive from a man younger than 35 in good health. CDR3s include the opening cysteine and the closing phenylalanine or tryptophan.

v_call cdr3_length cdr3_aa
TRBV5-1 16 CASSFLRTENTGELFF
TRBV10-3 16 CAISGVTSDGKNIQYF
TRBV12-5 13 CASGASGANVLTF
TRBV7-2 17 CASSLGGGRETTDTQYF
TRBV28 15 CASSRAGTGYNEQFF
TRBV29-1 13 CSVARGPGSPLHF
TRBV18 18 CASSRTSGDRSGANVLTF
TRBV9 15 CASSVGFWESHEQYF
TRBV29-1 15 CSVEETGRAYNEQFF
TRBV4-3 15 CASSRRRDGPYEQYF
TRBV23-1 15 CASSCPPWTSYEQYF
TRBV28 14 CASSPDRVQETQYF
TRBV7-9 14 CASSLGLLNQPQHF
TRBV5-6 16 CASSSDGQGRGYGYTF
TRBV5-4 15 CASSLAQTNTGELFF
TRBV20-1 11 CSARSNEKLFF
TRBV6-6 11 CASSSQETQYF
TRBV19 16 CASSIQGLAGEGEQYF
TRBV6-5 15 CASSSAGGANYGYTF
TRBV5-4 16 CASSLRMTAFYNEQFF
TRBV7-9 15 CASGAKGPTRSEAFF
TRBV7-3 13 CASSRGRRETQYF
TRBV18 13 CASSAGQYNEQFF
TRBV5-4 15 CASSFRVAGANVLTF
TRBV7-9 10 CAGGPGELFF
TRBV6-5 12 CASRPGPTEAFF
TRBV7-2 12 CASSLRTYGYTF
TRBV9 15 CASSVGSSRTDTQYF
TRBV4-3 17 CASSQQRVGVGKETQYF
TRBV18 12 CASSQGVTEAFF
TRBV18 13 CASSPTGDNEQFF
TRBV28 15 CASSFGGTGGYEQYF
TRBV27 18 CASSLDSTAARSYNEQFF
TRBV10-3 14 CAISTGGLHQPQHF
TRBV27 14 CASSLQPGTGELFF
TRBV4-1 14 CASSQPGTGKGYTF
TRBV7-9 12 CASSLVGNEQFF
TRBV7-2 14 CASSSGRLKGKLFF
TRBV7-8 13 CASSLPGTDTQYF
TRBV18 13 CASSVDSVETQYF
TRBV14 13 CASSQGSAYGYTF
TRBV9 15 CASSSTGDPTDTQYF